The source of this TCR beta chain is a study of CD8+CD57+ T cells in acquired aplastic anemia. The sample holds many counts of this clonotype. A much larger clone differs from this one at a single base, so this may be a read error. Profiles of TCR beta VDJ and CDR3 were generated from a genomic DNA template. TCRdb independently ran MiXCR on the reads; one entry per CDR3 protein. The table has fewer than 300,000 distinct CDR3 sequences, approximately 79% seen once. All sequencing subjects had displayed CD8+CD57+ cell expansion on flow cytometry. Every patient presented with severe acquired aplastic anemia. CDR3 length: 15 residues. Germline CDR1 SGHRS, CDR2 YFSETQ.

The receptor comes from a human donor with aplastic anemia. Input material: sorted CD4+, CD8+, or CD8+CD57+ T cells (not recorded which) from PBMCs. This chain connects TRBV5-1 to TRBJ2-5, with 9 bases aligning to TRBD1. The CDR3 here is CASSPQTGGQETLYF. CDR3 nucleotides: TGCGCCAGCAGCCCACAGACAGGGGGGCAGGAGACCCTGTACTTC.